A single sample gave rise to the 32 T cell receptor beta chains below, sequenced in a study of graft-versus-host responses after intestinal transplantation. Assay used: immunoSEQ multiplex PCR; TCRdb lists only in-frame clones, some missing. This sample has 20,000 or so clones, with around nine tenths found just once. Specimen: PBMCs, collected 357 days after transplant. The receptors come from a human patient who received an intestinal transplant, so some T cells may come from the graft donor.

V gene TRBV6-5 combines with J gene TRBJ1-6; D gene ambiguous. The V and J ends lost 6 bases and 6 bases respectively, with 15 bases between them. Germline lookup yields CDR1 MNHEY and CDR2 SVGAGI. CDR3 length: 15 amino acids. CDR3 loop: CASRPSGMGNSPLHF. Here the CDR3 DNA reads TGTGCCAGCAGGCCCAGCGGGATGGGTAATTCACCCCTCCACTTT.

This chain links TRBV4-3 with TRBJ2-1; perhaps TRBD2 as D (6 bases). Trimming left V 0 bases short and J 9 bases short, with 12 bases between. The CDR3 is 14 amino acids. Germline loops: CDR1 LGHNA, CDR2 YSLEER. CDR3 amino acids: CASSQDRSGGEQFF. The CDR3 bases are TGCGCCAGCAGCCAAGATAGGTCCGGGGGTGAGCAGTTCTTC.

CDR3 amino acids: CASSHTGYEQYF. CDR3 DNA: TGTGCCAGCAGTCATACAGGGTACGAGCAGTACTTC. The V gene is TRBV6-5, the J gene TRBJ2-7, with a tentative D call TRBD1 (6 bases). This CDR3 is built from 12 residues. V lost 5 bases and J 4 bases, leaving 9 bases between the germline ends. Germline-derived CDR1 and CDR2 are MNHEY and SVGAGI.

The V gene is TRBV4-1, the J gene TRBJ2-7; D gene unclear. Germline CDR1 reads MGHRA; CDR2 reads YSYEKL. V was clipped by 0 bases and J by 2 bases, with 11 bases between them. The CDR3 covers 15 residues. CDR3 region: CASSQEFTATYEQYF. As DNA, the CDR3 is TGCGCCAGCAGCCAAGAGTTTACAGCCACCTACGAGCAGTACTTC.

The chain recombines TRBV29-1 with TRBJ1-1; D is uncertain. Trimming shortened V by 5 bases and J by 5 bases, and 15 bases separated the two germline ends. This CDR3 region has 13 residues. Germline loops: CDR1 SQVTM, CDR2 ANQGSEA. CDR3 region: CSVFSGSSTEAFF. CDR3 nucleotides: TGCAGCGTTTTTTCGGGGAGTAGTACTGAAGCTTTCTTT. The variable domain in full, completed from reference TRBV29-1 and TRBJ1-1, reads SAVISQKPSRDICQRGTSLTIQCQVDSQVTMMFWYRQQPGQSLTLIATANQGSEATYESGFVIDKFPISRPNLTFSTLTVSNMSPEDSSIYLCSVFSGSSTEAFFGQGTRLTVV.

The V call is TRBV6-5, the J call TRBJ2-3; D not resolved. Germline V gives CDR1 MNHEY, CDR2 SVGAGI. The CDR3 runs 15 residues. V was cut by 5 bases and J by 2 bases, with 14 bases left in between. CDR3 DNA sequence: TGTGCCAGCAGTCCCCCGGCGCAGTCCACAGATACGCAGTATTTT. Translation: CASSPPAQSTDTQYF.

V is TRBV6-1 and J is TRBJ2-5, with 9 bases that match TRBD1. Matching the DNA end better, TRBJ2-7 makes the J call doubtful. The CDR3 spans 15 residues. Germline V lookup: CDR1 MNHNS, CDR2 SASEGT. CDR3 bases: TGTGCCAGCAGTGTAGGGACAGGGAGCTCCTACGAGCAGTACTTC. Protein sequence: CASSVGTGSSYEQYF.

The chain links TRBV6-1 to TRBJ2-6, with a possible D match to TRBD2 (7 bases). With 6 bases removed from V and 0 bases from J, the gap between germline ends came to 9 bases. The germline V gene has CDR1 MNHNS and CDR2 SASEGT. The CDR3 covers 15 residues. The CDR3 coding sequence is TGTGCCAGCAGGGGGGGGCGCTCTGGGGCCAACGTCCTGACTTTC. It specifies CASRGGRSGANVLTF.

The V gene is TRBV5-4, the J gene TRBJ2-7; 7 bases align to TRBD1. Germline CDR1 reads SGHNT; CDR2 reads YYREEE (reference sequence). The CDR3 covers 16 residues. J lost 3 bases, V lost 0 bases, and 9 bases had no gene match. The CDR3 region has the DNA TGTGCCAGCAGCTTGGGGAGACAGGGCTCTATCTACGAGCAGTACTTC. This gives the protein CASSLGRQGSIYEQYF.

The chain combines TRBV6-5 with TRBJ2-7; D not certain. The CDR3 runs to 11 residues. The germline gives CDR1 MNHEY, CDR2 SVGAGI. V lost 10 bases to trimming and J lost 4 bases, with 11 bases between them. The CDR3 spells CATRLDYEQYF. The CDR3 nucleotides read TGTGCCACCAGACTCGATTACGAGCAGTACTTC.

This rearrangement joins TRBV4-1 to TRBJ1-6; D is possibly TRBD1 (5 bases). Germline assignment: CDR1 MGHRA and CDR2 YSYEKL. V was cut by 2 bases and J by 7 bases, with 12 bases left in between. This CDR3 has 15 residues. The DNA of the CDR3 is TGCGCCAGCAGCCAACCCGACAGAGGGAATTCACCCCTCCACTTT. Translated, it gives CASSQPDRGNSPLHF.

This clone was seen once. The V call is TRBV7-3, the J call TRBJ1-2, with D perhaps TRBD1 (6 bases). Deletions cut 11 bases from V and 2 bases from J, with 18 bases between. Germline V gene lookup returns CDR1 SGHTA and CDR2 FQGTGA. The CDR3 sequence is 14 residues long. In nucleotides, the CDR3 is TGTGCCCGGAGGGGGACCAGGGGCAACTATGGCTACACCTTC. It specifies CARRGTRGNYGYTF.

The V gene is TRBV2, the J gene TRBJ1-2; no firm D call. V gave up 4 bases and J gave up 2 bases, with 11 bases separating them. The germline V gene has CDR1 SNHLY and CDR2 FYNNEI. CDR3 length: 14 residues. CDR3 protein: CASSGVEFNYGYTF. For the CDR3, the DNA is TGTGCCAGCAGTGGGGTGGAATTCAACTATGGCTACACCTTC.

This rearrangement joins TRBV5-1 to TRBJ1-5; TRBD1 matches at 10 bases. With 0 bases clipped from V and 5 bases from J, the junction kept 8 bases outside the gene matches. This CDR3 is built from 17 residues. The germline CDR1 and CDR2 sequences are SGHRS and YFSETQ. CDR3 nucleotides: TGCGCCAGCAGCTTGGGATTCGGGACAGGGGACGATCAGCCCCAGCATTTT. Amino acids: CASSLGFGTGDDQPQHF.

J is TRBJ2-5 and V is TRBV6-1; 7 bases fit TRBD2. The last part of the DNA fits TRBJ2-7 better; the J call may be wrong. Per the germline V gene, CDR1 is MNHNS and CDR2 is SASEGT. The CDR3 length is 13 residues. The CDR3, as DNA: TGTGCCAGCAGGGAGCGGGGCTCTTACGAGCAGTACTTC. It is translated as CASRERGSYEQYF.

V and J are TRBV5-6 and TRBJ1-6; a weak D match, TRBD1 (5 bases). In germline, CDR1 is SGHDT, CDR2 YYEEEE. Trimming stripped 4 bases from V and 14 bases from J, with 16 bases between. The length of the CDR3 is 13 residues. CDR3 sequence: CASSGDSALALHF. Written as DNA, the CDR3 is TGTGCCAGCAGCGGGGACTCCGCTTTGGCCCTCCACTTT. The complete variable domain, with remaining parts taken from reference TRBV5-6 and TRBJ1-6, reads DAGVTQSPTHLIKTRGQQVTLRCSPKSGHDTVSWYQQALGQGPQFIFQYYEEEERQRGNFPDRFSGHQFPNYSSELNVNALLLGDSALYLCASSGDSALALHFGNGTRLTVT.

CDR3 nucleotides: TGTGCCACCAGCAGAGGACCGCCGACTGAAGCTTTCTTT. Translating it yields CATSRGPPTEAFF. The chain combines TRBV15 with TRBJ1-1; D remains unclear. CDR1 and CDR2 (germline): LNHNV, YYDKDF (reference sequence). The CDR3 has 13 residues. V lost 1 base to trimming and J lost 5 bases, with 8 bases between them. The complete variable domain, with remaining parts taken from reference TRBV15 and TRBJ1-1, reads DAMVIQNPRYQVTQFGKPVTLSCSQTLNHNVMYWYQQKSSQAPKLLFHYYDKDFNNEADTPDNFQSRRPNTSFCFLDIRSPGLGDTAMYLCATSRGPPTEAFFGQGTRLTVV.

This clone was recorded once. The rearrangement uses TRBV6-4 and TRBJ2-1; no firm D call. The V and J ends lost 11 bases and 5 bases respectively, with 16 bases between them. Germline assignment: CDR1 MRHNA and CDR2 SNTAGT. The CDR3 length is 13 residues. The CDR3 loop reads CALTLDAHNEQFF. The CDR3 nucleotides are TGTGCCCTAACACTGGACGCACACAATGAGCAGTTCTTC.

CDR3 nucleotide sequence: TGTGCCAGTAGTATAGGGGGCGACATTCAGTACTTC. It codes for CASSIGGDIQYF. The J gene is TRBJ2-4, the V gene TRBV19; D possibly corresponds to TRBD1 (5 bases). The germline V and J ends were trimmed by 1 base and 8 bases, with 6 bases remaining between them. The germline gives CDR1 LNHDA, CDR2 SQIVND (reference sequence). The CDR3 covers 12 residues.

The DNA for the CDR3 is TGTGCCAGCAGCTTGGGTGCAGATACGCAGTATTTT. This gives the protein CASSLGADTQYF. The gene calls are TRBV11-2 and TRBJ2-3; D gene unclear. CDR1 is SGHAT and CDR2 is FQNNGV in the germline V gene. Trimming removed 3 bases from V and 4 bases from J, with 5 bases in between. CDR3 length: 12 amino acids.

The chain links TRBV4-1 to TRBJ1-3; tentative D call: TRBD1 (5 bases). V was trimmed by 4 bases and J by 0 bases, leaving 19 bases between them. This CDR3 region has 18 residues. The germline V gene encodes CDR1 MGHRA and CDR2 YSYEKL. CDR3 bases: TGCGCCAGCAGCCCCCCTTGGAACAGGCCACACTCTGGAAACACCATATATTTT. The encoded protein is CASSPPWNRPHSGNTIYF.

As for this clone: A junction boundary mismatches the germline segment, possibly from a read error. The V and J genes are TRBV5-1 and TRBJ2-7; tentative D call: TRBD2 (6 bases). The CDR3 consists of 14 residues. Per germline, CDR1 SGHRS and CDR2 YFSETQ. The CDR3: CASSPGLLDYGQYF. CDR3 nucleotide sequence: TGCGCCAGCAGCCCGGGACTCCTGGACTACGGGCAGTACTTC. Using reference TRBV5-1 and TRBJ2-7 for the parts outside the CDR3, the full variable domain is KAGVTQTPRYLIKTRGQQVTLSCSPISGHRSVSWYQQTPGQGLQFLFEYFSETQRNKGNFPGRFSGRQFSNSRSEMNVSTLELGDSALYLCASSPGLLDYGQYFGPGTRLTVT.

Here the CDR3 DNA reads TGTGCCAGCAGCGCAAGCCTTCCGGGACTAGCGGGGGGGCCCGCAGATACGCAGTATTTT. Translated: CASSASLPGLAGGPADTQYF. J is TRBJ2-3 and V is TRBV9, with TRBD2 identical over 16 bases. CDR1 is SGDLS and CDR2 is YYNGEE in the germline V gene. Losses at the gene ends were 3 bases for V and 4 bases for J; bases not matched to a gene: 14. The length of the CDR3 is 20 residues. The variable domain in full, completed from reference TRBV9 and TRBJ2-3, reads DSGVTQTPKHLITATGQRVTLRCSPRSGDLSVYWYQQSLDQGLQFLIQYYNGEERAKGNILERFSAQQFPDLHSELNLSSLELGDSALYFCASSASLPGLAGGPADTQYFGPGTRLTVL.

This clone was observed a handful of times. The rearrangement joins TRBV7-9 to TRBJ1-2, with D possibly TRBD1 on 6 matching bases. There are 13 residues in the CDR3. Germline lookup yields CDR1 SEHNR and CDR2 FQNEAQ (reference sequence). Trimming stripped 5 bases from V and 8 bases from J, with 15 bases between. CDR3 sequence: CASSVGGEEGYTF. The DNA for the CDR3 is TGTGCCAGCAGCGTAGGGGGGGAGGAAGGCTACACCTTC. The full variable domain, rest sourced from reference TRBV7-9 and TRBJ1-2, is DTGVSQNPRHKITKRGQNVTFRCDPISEHNRLYWYRQTLGQGPEFLTYFQNEAQLEKSRLLSDRFSAERPKGSFSTLEIQRTEQGDSAMYLCASSVGGEEGYTFGSGTRLTVV.

The CDR3 reads CASSEGLPHLYEQYF. The CDR3 bases are TGTGCCAGCAGTGAAGGTCTCCCACACCTTTACGAGCAGTACTTC. The chain combines TRBV2 with TRBJ2-7; D gene unclear. The germline CDR1 and CDR2 sequences are SNHLY and FYNNEI. This CDR3 spans 15 amino acids. Trimming stripped 1 base from V and 4 bases from J, with 14 bases between.

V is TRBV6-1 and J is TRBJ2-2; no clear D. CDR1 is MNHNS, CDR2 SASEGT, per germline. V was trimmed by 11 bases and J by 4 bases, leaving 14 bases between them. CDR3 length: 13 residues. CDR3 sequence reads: CACLEGFTGELFF. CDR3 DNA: TGTGCCTGCCTTGAAGGGTTCACCGGGGAGCTGTTTTTT.

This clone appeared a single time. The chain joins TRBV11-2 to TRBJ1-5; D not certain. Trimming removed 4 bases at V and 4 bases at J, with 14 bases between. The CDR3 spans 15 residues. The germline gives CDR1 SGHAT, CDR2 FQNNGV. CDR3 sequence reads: CASSSLAGWNQPQHF. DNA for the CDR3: TGTGCCAGCAGCTCTCTAGCGGGGTGGAATCAGCCCCAGCATTTT.

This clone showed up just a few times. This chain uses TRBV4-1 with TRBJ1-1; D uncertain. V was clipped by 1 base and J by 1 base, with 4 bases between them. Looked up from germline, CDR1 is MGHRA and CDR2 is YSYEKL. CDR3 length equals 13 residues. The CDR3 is CASSQAGNTEAFF. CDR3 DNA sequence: TGCGCCAGCAGCCAAGCGGGGAACACTGAAGCTTTCTTT.

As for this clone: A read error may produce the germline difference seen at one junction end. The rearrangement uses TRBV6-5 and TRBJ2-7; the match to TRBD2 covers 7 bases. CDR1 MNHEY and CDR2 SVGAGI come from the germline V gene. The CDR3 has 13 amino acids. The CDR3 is CASSYWTRGEQYF. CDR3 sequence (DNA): TGTGCCAGCAGCTACTGGACTAGGGGCGAGCAGTACTTC.

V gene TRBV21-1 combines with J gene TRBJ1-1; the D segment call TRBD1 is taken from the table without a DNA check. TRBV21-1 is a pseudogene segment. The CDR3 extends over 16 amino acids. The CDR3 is CASSKRDTERYTEAFF. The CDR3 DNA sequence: TGTGCCAGCAGCAAACGGGACACGGAACGGTACACTGAAGCTTTCTTT.

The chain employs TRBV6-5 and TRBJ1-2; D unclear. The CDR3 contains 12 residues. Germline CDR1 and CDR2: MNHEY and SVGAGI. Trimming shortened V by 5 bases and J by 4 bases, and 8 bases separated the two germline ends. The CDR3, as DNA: TGTGCCAGCAGTGAATCCAGCTATGGCTACACCTTC. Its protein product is CASSESSYGYTF.

CDR3 amino acids: CASSYVQGNIQYF. The CDR3 nucleotides read TGTGCCAGCAGTTACGTACAGGGGAACATTCAGTACTTC. This chain joins TRBV6-5 and TRBJ2-4; 7 bases line up with TRBD1. After removal of 2 bases from V and 7 bases from J, the junction contained 2 bases not matched to a gene. The CDR3 is 13 amino acids. The germline V gene has CDR1 MNHEY and CDR2 SVGAGI.